This section outlines one T cell receptor beta chain sequence together with its context. In the original processing: Nucleated cell number was recorded as an estimate derived from reference gene primer amplification. The repertoire was sequenced with immunoSEQ multiplex PCR; TCRdb's copy has only in-frame clones and lacks some. The V and J calls and clone size come from that table; D and trimming were worked out from the DNA. This sample has about 75,000 clones, with 88% found just once. This entry belongs to a study of blood T cell repertoires in COVID-19. Overall study context: Both acute and convalescent COVID-19 samples were obtained from the United States, Italy and Spain. Sample material is recorded as cDNA or gDNA derived from T cells, B-cell-depleted T cells, or PBMCs.

The TCR was taken from a human donor in a cohort sampled during active COVID-19. Sequencing input: peripheral blood.

CDR3 in DNA: TGTGCCAGCAGCCAAGGGGGGGTCCCTAAGGTGGAGACCCAGTACTTC. Translated: CASSQGGVPKVETQYF. This chain joins TRBV14 and TRBJ2-5; TRBD2 might be the D (6 bases). The CDR3 has 16 residues. V was trimmed by 1 base and J by 5 bases, leaving 17 bases between them. Germline lookup yields CDR1 SGHDN and CDR2 FVKESK. The variable domain in full, with the rest retrieved from reference TRBV14 and TRBJ2-5, is EAGVTQFPSHSVIEKGQTVTLRCDPISGHDNLYWYRRVMGKEIKFLLHFVKESKQDESGMPNNRFLAERTGGTYSTLKVQPAELEDSGVYFCASSQGGVPKVETQYFGPGTRLLVL.